This is a list of T cell receptor beta chains from one sample in a study of blood T cell repertoires in COVID-19. Measured with immunoSEQ multiplex PCR; TCRdb has only the in-frame clones, and not every one. Here the sample spans roughly 47,000 clones, roughly 85% being singletons. Sequencing was done on a sample of peripheral blood. The receptors here all came from a woman in her 70s with acute or convalescent COVID-19. The conserved cysteine and the conserved F or W are not part of the CDR3 here. The order of the fields is J gene, V gene, CDR3 protein.

J gene: TRBJ2-7; V gene: TRBV30; CDR3 protein: ALGRPPGEQY
J gene: TRBJ1-2; V gene: TRBV11-2; CDR3 protein: ASSSLGGLSGYT
J gene: TRBJ2-5; V gene: TRBV15; CDR3 protein: ATSRWGSGTQETQY
J gene: TRBJ2-1; V gene: TRBV27; CDR3 protein: ASSQWGTSGVSSYNEQF
J gene: TRBJ2-7; V gene: TRBV9; CDR3 protein: ASSVDILAEAYEQY
J gene: TRBJ1-5; V gene: TRBV30; CDR3 protein: ACRDNSNQPQH
J gene: TRBJ2-2; V gene: TRBV5-1; CDR3 protein: ASSFWGPANTGELF
J gene: TRBJ2-1; V gene: TRBV5-4; CDR3 protein: ASRGGGGLYNEQF
J gene: TRBJ1-5; V gene: TRBV28; CDR3 protein: ASSMWDRDNQPQH
J gene: TRBJ2-7; V gene: TRBV19; CDR3 protein: ASSMQASYEQY
J gene: TRBJ2-1; V gene: TRBV24-1; CDR3 protein: ATSGRGLGRESYNEQF
J gene: TRBJ1-4; V gene: TRBV9; CDR3 protein: ASSVSGVPSTNEKLF
J gene: TRBJ2-1; V gene: TRBV12-3/TRBV12-4; CDR3 protein: ASIKRGNEQF
J gene: TRBJ2-3; V gene: TRBV13; CDR3 protein: ASSLAPLSGRSTDTQY
J gene: TRBJ2-7; V gene: TRBV28; CDR3 protein: ASSLYGQHYEQY
J gene: TRBJ2-3; V gene: TRBV10-3; CDR3 protein: AISDRGTDSTDTQY
J gene: TRBJ2-3; V gene: TRBV9; CDR3 protein: ASSVRREGHGTDTQY
J gene: TRBJ1-2; V gene: TRBV6-5; CDR3 protein: AAGAFNYGYT
J gene: TRBJ2-3; V gene: TRBV28; CDR3 protein: ASRSGANTQY
J gene: TRBJ1-4; V gene: TRBV5-1; CDR3 protein: ASKQGSSTNEKLF
J gene: TRBJ2-2; V gene: TRBV7-3; CDR3 protein: ASSLMGSGGNTGELF
J gene: TRBJ1-2; V gene: TRBV9; CDR3 protein: ASSVEGRTGPYGYT
J gene: TRBJ2-7; V gene: TRBV10-3; CDR3 protein: AIRTSGTGGDEQY
J gene: TRBJ2-7; V gene: TRBV9; CDR3 protein: ASSRRETPYEQY
J gene: TRBJ2-2; V gene: TRBV7-3; CDR3 protein: ASSHSSGQLNTGELF
J gene: TRBJ1-5; V gene: TRBV28; CDR3 protein: ASSLQTQH
J gene: TRBJ2-7; V gene: TRBV2; CDR3 protein: ASSEAETSGSYEQY
J gene: TRBJ2-7; V gene: TRBV29-1; CDR3 protein: SVSEGVRREQY
J gene: TRBJ2-3; V gene: TRBV6-1; CDR3 protein: ASREAGLGTDTQY
J gene: TRBJ1-5; V gene: TRBV6-1; CDR3 protein: ASSDRLRENQPQH
J gene: TRBJ2-2; V gene: TRBV9; CDR3 protein: ASSVDSATGELF
J gene: TRBJ2-2; V gene: TRBV10-1; CDR3 protein: ATKCELAGGRNTGELF
J gene: TRBJ2-7; V gene: TRBV7-6; CDR3 protein: ASSKTSGGTYEQY
J gene: TRBJ2-4; V gene: TRBV19; CDR3 protein: ASSRISGGRDIQY
J gene: TRBJ1-2; V gene: TRBV9; CDR3 protein: ASSVGRGQGQGYT
J gene: TRBJ2-3; V gene: TRBV5-4; CDR3 protein: ASSYSTDTQY
J gene: TRBJ2-6; V gene: TRBV6-1; CDR3 protein: ASSELAGVTASGANVLT
J gene: TRBJ2-2; V gene: TRBV7-3; CDR3 protein: ASSLTGGPSGELF
J gene: TRBJ2-1; V gene: TRBV7-3; CDR3 protein: ASSLILPTSGKNEQF
J gene: TRBJ1-2; V gene: TRBV19; CDR3 protein: ASSVQGPFREGYT
J gene: TRBJ2-5; V gene: TRBV5-1; CDR3 protein: ASSLETGKETQY